This T cell receptor (beta chain) was found in a study of technical replicates of blood from a handful of donors. The CDR3 totals 16 residues. Germline CDR1 and CDR2: SGHRS and YFSETQ. The junction had 8 bases not matched to a gene; V was cut back by 4 bases and J by 3 bases. Some clones are missing from TCRdb's copy, which holds only in-frame ones; the method was immunoSEQ multiplex PCR. This table holds about 15,000 clones, just over 85% found once. A single count supports this clone. The chain joins TRBV5-1 to TRBJ2-2; 8 bases agree with TRBD1. The material sequenced was PBMCs. The TCR sequence derives from a human donor in good health. In DNA, the CDR3 is TGCGCCAGCAGCCCTTGGACAGGGACGGACACCGGGGAGCTGTTTTTT. Protein: CASSPWTGTDTGELFF.